Given below is one TCR beta chain in context. The target of this receptor is not known. Qualities for individual bases were not recorded, and no much larger clone is one base off. Including the terminal cysteine and phenylalanine, the CDR3 comprises 17 residues. The sequence is cut down to CDR3 DNA, 51 bases in frame from base 1. Trimming at the junction amounts to 1 base on V and 0 bases on J, and the germline ends lie 14 bases apart. CDR1 and CDR2 are drawn from the germline V gene: MGHRA, YSYEKL. TCRbeta CDR3 regions were amplified from genomic DNA using the immunoSEQ Assay, a bias-controlled multiplex PCR. The original pipeline was this. Nucleated cell counts per sample were estimated from amplification of reference gene primers within the assay. To quantify the absolute abundance of each unique TCRbeta CDR3 rearrangement, sequence reads were collapsed and filtered. For each sample, productive Simpson clonality was calculated as the square root of Simpson's diversity index over productive rearrangements. The table comes from immuneACCESS by way of TCRdb, which keeps in-frame sequences with V and J called. Part of the clones is missing from these tables; in studies checked, under half for an unresolved V gene and the rest for unknown reasons. V and J calls plus clone size are reproduced from that table; the DNA served to infer D and trimming. For this sample the table gives more than 200,000 clones, of which 82% were detected only once. The ten largest clones take up roughly 4.9% of the sample.

The collaborating institutions used their own protocols to collect whole blood in K2EDTA tubes. For TCRbeta analysis, collaborators shipped samples as frozen whole blood, isolated PBMCs, or DNA extracted from either of those sample types. The data were taken from a study of blood T cell repertoires in COVID-19 (dated by TCRdb to the early 2020s). The study in broad terms: Samples covering the acute and convalescent phases of COVID-19 were provided by collaborators in the United States, Italy and Spain. The prospective study material was composed of cDNA or gDNA derived from T cells, B-cell-depleted T cells, or PBMCs. Deeply sampled blood TCRbeta repertoires from subjects exposed to, actively infected with, or recovered from COVID-19 were included in the dataset. The repertoires were released in a freely available public database intended as a resource for research on the immune response to SARS-CoV-2. Samples came from the ongoing ImmuneRACE study (first 160 participants) plus 1,254 subjects from 6 global collaborators. The sample metadata nearly always contained a de-identified subject ID, COVID-19 status, age in years and sex. Where HLA class I and class II types were available, the types were taken from metadata supplied by the sample provider, not from assay-based typing.

What the authors observed across the whole study: The amount of clinical and demographic metadata varied by source and participant and was provided uncurated.

Recombination linked TRBV4-1 to TRBJ2-3; the D region possibly corresponds to TRBD2 (6 bases align). Sequenced material: peripheral blood. This sequence was found in an elderly woman with active or convalescent COVID-19. The CDR3 protein: CASSQGPTSPSTDTQYF. The nucleotide sequence is given as TGCGCCAGCAGCCAAGGCCCCACTAGCCCTAGCACAGATACGCAGTATTTT.